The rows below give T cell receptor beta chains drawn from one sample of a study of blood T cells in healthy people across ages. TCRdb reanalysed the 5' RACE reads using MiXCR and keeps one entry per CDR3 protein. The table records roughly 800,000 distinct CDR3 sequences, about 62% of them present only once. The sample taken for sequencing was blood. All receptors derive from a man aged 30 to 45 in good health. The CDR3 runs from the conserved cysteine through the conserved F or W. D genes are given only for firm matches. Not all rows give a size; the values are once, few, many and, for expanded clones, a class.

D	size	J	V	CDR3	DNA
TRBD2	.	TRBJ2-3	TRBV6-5	CASSFGLAGLGDTQYF	TGTGCCAGCAGTTTTGGACTAGCGGGGCTGGGAGATACGCAGTATTTT
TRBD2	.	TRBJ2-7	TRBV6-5	CASTFGAGSYEQYF	TGTGCCAGCACTTTCGGAGCGGGGTCCTACGAGCAGTACTTC
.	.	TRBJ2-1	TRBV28	CASSSPIEQFF	TGTGCCAGCAGTTCACCGATAGAGCAGTTCTTC
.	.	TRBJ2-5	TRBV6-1	CASSATGMETQYF	TGTGCCAGCAGTGCAACAGGGATGGAGACCCAGTACTTC
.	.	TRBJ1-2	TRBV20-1	CSARDAGTYGYTF	TGCAGTGCTAGAGACGCAGGGACGTATGGCTACACCTTC
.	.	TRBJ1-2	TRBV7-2	CASSVDSLRDGYTF	TGTGCCAGCAGCGTCGACTCCCTGAGGGATGGCTACACCTTC
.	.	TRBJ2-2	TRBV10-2	CASSERVGFQSRELFF	TGCGCCAGCAGTGAACGGGTCGGGTTCCAGTCCCGGGAGCTGTTTTTT
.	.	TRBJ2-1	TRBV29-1	CSVGGFGVMGHNEQFF	TGCAGCGTTGGAGGGTTTGGGGTAATGGGACACAATGAGCAGTTCTTC
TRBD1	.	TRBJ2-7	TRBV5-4	CASSSPTDRNSYEQYF	TGTGCCAGCAGCTCCCCCACGGACAGGAACTCCTACGAGCAGTACTTC
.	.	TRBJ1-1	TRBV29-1	CSVSTPGTEAFF	TGCAGCGTTTCCACCCCGGGCACTGAAGCTTTCTTT
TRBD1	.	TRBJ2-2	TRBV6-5	CASSRQGTNTGELFF	TGTGCCAGCAGTAGACAGGGGACGAACACCGGGGAGCTGTTTTTT
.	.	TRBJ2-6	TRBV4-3	CARSQDRVSGANVLTF	TGCGCCAGAAGCCAAGATCGAGTTTCTGGGGCCAACGTCCTGACTTTC
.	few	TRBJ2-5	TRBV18	CASSPGPGDTQYF	TGTGCCAGCTCACCAGGGCCAGGGGATACCCAGTACTTC
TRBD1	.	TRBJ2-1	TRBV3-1	CASSQDFTGGEQFF	TGTGCCAGCAGCCAAGATTTCACAGGGGGTGAGCAGTTCTTC
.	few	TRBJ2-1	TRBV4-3	CASSQEIAGLKNEQFF	TGCGCCAGCAGCCAAGAAATTGCAGGGTTAAAGAATGAGCAGTTCTTC
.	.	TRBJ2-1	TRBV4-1	CASSQDRDPYNEQFF	TGCGCCAGCAGCCAAGACCGGGACCCTTACAATGAGCAGTTCTTC
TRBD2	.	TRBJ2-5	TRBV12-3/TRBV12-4	CASSLLAGVLGETQYF	TGTGCCAGCAGTTTACTAGCGGGGGTATTAGGGGAGACCCAGTACTTC
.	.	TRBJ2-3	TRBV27	CASSSQGGVGLDTQYF	TGTGCCAGCAGTTCCCAGGGGGGCGTTGGTTTGGATACGCAGTATTTT
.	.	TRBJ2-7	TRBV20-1	CSASAWGQGEAYEQYF	TGCAGTGCTAGTGCCTGGGGCCAGGGGGAGGCCTACGAGCAGTACTTC
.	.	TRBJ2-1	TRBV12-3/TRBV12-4	CASSHRDGDNEQFF	TGTGCCAGCAGTCACCGGGACGGCGACAATGAGCAGTTCTTC
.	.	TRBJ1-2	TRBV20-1	CSARGMTGYTF	TGCAGTGCTAGAGGTATGACTGGCTACACCTTC
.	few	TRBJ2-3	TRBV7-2	CASSLIAGAVGTDTQYF	TGTGCCAGCAGCCTTATCGCAGGGGCGGTTGGCACAGATACGCAGTATTTT
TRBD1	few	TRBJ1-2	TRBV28	CASSKQGISRPGYTF	TGTGCCAGCAGTAAACAGGGGATTTCTAGGCCTGGCTACACCTTC
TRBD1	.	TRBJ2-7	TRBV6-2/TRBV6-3	CASSLRGPTSYEQYF	TGTGCCAGCAGTTTGAGGGGGCCCACTTCCTACGAGCAGTACTTC
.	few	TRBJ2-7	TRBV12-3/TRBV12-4	CASSRPGVGAYEQYF	TGTGCCAGCAGTCGACCAGGGGTAGGGGCCTACGAGCAGTACTTC
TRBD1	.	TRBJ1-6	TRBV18	CASSEAMTGSSSPLHF	TGTGCCAGCTCGGAAGCCATGACAGGGTCGAGCTCACCCCTCCACTTT
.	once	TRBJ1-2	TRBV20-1	CSASKIYGYTF	TGCAGTGCCTCGAAGATCTATGGCTACACCTTC
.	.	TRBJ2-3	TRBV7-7	CASSLVTGDTQYF	TGTGCTAGCAGCTTAGTCACGGGGGATACGCAGTATTTT
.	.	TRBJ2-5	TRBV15	CATSRRQETQYF	TGTGCCACCAGCAGGCGCCAAGAGACCCAGTACTTC
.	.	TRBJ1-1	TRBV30	CAWTSLGSGEAFF	TGTGCCTGGACCAGCCTCGGGTCCGGGGAAGCTTTCTTT
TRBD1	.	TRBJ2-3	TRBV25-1	CVSSGTGGEADTQYF	TGTGTCAGCAGTGGGACAGGGGGCGAAGCAGATACGCAGTATTTT
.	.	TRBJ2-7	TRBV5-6	CASSWLGGPYEQYF	TGTGCCAGCAGCTGGCTGGGAGGACCCTACGAGCAGTACTTC
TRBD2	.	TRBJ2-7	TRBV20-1	CSASLTASGRHEQYF	TGCAGTGCTAGCTTAACGGCTAGCGGACGTCATGAGCAGTACTTC
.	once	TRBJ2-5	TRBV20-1	CSASPLARAYQETQYF	TGCAGTGCTAGTCCTCTGGCTAGAGCGTACCAAGAGACCCAGTACTTC
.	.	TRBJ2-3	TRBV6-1	CASFTGGAVSTDTQYF	TGTGCCAGCTTCACGGGGGGCGCCGTTAGTACAGATACGCAGTATTTT
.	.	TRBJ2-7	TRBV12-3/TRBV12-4	CASSWGPEQYF	TGTGCCAGCAGTTGGGGGCCCGAGCAGTACTTC
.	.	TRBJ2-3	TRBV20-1	CSADGLNTQYF	TGCAGTGCTGACGGACTGAATACGCAGTATTTT
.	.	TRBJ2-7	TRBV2	CASRKQGSYEQYF	TGTGCCAGCAGAAAACAAGGATCCTACGAGCAGTACTTC
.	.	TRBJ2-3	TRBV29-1	CSVEGQGEDTQYF	TGCAGCGTTGAAGGGCAGGGCGAGGATACGCAGTATTTT
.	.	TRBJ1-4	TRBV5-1	CASSFGSARGSANEKLFF	TGCGCCAGCAGCTTCGGGTCAGCCAGGGGTTCAGCTAATGAAAAACTGTTTTTT
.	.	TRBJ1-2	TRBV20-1	CSAREGLISPYGYTF	TGCAGTGCTAGAGAGGGGCTCATCTCCCCCTATGGCTACACCTTC
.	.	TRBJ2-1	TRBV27	CASSVGGAIGGEFF	TGTGCCAGCAGTGTTGGAGGGGCAATCGGTGGGGAGTTCTTC
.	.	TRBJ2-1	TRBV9	CASSANGEEQFF	TGTGCCAGCAGCGCTAATGGGGAAGAGCAGTTCTTC
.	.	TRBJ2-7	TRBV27	CASSPLTARNEQYF	TGTGCCAGCAGTCCACTGACAGCACGAAACGAGCAGTACTTC
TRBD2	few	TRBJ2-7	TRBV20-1	CSASSGVYEQYF	TGCAGTGCTAGTAGCGGGGTCTACGAGCAGTACTTC
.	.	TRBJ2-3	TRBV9	CASSLTPTPTADTQYF	TGTGCCAGCAGCCTCACCCCAACTCCTACGGCAGATACGCAGTATTTT
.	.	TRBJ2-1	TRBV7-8	CASTNQPDSYNEQFF	TGTGCCAGCACTAACCAACCGGACTCGTACAATGAGCAGTTCTTC
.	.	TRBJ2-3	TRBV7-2	CASSLGATWTDTQYF	TGTGCCAGCAGCTTAGGGGCGACCTGGACAGATACGCAGTATTTT
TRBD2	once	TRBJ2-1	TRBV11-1	CASSVEREGNEQFF	TGTGCCAGCAGCGTCGAGCGGGAGGGTAATGAGCAGTTCTTC
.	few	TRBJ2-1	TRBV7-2	CASSFLLVGDNEQFF	TGTGCCAGCAGCTTCCTACTAGTCGGGGACAATGAGCAGTTCTTC
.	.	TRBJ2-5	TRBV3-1	CASRVEGRRETQYF	TGTGCCAGCCGAGTGGAGGGAAGAAGAGAGACCCAGTACTTC
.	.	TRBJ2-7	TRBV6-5	CASSYGESYEQYF	TGTGCCAGCAGTTACGGGGAATCCTACGAGCAGTACTTC
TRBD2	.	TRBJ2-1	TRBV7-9	CASSLGTSGRADEQFF	TGTGCCAGCAGCCTAGGGACTAGCGGGAGGGCAGATGAGCAGTTCTTC